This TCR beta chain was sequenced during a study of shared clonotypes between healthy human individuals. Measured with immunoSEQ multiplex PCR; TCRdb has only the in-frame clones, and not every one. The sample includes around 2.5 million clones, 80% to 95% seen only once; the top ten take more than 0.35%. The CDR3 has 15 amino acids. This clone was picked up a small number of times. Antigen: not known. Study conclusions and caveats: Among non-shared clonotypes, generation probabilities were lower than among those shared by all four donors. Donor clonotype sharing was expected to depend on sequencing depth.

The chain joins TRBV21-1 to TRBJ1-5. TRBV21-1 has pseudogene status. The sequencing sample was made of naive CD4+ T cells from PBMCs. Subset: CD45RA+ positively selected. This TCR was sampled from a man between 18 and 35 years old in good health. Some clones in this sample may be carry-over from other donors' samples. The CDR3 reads CASSPSWDSNQPQHF. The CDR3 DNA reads TGTGCCAGCAGCCCTTCCTGGGACAGCAATCAGCCCCAGCATTTT.